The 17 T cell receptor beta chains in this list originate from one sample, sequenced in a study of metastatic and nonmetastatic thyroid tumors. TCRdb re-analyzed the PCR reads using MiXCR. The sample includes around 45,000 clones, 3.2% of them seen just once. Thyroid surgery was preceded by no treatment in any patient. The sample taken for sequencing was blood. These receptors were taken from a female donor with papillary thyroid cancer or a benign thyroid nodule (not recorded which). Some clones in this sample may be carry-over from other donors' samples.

CDR3: CATSDTLDTPGGYTF. Here the CDR3 DNA reads TGTGCCACCAGTGATACCCTCGACACCCCCGGAGGCTACACCTTC. The chain couples TRBV24-1 to TRBJ1-2; D is undetermined. The CDR3 extends over 15 amino acids. The ends were cut back, 3 bases at V and 8 bases at J, with 18 bases in the middle. From germline, CDR1 is KGHDR and CDR2 SFDVKD.

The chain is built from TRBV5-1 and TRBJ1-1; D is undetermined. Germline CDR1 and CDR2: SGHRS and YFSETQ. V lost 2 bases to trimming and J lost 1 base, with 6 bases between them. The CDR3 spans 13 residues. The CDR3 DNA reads TGCGCCAGCAGCTTTGAGGAGAACACTGAAGCTTTCTTT. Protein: CASSFEENTEAFF.

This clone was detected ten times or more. CDR3 in amino acids: CASTPGARPGELFF. DNA of the CDR3: TGTGCCAGCACCCCAGGGGCAAGACCCGGGGAGCTGTTTTTT. V gene TRBV2 combines with J gene TRBJ2-2; a weak D match, TRBD1 (6 bases). The CDR3 sequence is 14 residues long. V dropped 7 bases and J dropped 6 bases, with 15 bases sitting between them. Germline CDR1 and CDR2: SNHLY and FYNNEI.

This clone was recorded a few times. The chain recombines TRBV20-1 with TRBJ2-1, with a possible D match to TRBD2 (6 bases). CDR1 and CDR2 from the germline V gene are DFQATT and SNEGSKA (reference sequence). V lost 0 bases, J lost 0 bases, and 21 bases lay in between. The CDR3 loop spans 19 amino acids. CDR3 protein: CSARDDPRDFLSSYNEQFF. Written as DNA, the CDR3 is TGCAGTGCTAGAGATGATCCCAGGGACTTCCTAAGCTCCTACAATGAGCAGTTCTTC.

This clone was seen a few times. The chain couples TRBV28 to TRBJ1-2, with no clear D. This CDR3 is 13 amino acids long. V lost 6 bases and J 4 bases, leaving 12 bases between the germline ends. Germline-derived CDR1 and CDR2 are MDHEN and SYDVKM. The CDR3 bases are TGTGCCAGCAGCCCGACTGGATTCTATGGCTACACCTTC. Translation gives CASSPTGFYGYTF.

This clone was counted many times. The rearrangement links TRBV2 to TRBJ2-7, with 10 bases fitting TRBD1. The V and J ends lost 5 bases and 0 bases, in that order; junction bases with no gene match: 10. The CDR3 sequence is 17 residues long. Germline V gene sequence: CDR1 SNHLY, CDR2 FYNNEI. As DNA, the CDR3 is TGTGCCAGCAGTTCACGACAGGGGGCTACTATCTCCTACGAGCAGTACTTC. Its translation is CASSSRQGATISYEQYF.

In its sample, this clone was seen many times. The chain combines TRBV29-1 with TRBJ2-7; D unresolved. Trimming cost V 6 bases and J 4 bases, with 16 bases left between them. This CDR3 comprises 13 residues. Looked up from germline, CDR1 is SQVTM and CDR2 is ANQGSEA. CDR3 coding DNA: TGCAGCGTCGGACGGACGACTTCTTACGAGCAGTACTTC. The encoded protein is CSVGRTTSYEQYF.

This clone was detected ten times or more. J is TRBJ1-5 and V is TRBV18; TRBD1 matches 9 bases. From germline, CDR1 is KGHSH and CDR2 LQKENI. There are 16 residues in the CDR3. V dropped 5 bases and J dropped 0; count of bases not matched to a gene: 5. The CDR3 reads CASSGTGPYSNQPQHF. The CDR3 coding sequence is TGTGCCAGCTCAGGGACAGGGCCTTATAGCAATCAGCCCCAGCATTTT. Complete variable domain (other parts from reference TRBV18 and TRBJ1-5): NAGVMQNPRHLVRRRGQEARLRCSPMKGHSHVYWYRQLPEEGLKFMVYLQKENIIDESGMPKERFSAEFPKEGPSILRIQQVVRGDSAAYFCASSGTGPYSNQPQHFGDGTRLSIL.

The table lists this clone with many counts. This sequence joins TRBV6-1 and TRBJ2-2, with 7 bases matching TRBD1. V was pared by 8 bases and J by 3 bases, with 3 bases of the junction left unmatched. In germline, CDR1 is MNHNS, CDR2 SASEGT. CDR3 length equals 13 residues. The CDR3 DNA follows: TGTGCCAGCGGGGACAGCGACACCGGGGAGCTGTTTTTT. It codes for CASGDSDTGELFF.

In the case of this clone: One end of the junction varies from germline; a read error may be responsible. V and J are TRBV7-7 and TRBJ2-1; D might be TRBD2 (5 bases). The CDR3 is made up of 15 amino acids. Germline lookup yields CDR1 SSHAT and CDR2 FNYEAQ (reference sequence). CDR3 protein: CASSLVPVGAAEQFF. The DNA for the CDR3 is TGTGCTAGCAGCTTAGTACCAGTGGGAGCGGCTGAGCAGTTCTTC.

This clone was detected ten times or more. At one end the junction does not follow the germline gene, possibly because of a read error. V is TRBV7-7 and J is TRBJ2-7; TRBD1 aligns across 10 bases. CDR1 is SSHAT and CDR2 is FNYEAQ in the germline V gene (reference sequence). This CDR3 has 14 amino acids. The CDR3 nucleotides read TGTGCTAGCAGCCACGGGACAGGGGTTTTCGAGCAGTACTTC. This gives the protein CASSHGTGVFEQYF.

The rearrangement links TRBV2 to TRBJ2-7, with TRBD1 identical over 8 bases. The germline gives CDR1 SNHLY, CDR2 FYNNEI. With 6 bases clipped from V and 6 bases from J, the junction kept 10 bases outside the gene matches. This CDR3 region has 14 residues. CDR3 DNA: TGTGCCAGCAGCGCCCGCAGGGGGCCCTTCGAGCAGTACTTC. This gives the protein CASSARRGPFEQYF.

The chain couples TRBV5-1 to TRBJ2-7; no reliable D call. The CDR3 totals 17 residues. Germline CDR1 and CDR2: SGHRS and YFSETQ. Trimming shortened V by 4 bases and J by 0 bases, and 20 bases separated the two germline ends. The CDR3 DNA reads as TGCGCCAGCAGCCCGGGCCTAGTGGTGACCTTCTCCTACGAGCAGTACTTC. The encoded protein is CASSPGLVVTFSYEQYF.

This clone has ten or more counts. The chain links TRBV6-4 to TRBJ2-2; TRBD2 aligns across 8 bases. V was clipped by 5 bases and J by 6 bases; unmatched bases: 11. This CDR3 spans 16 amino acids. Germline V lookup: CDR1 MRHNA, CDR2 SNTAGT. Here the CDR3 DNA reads TGTGCCAGCAGTCCCGGGGTAGCGGGAATCGCCGGGGAGCTGTTTTTT. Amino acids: CASSPGVAGIAGELFF.

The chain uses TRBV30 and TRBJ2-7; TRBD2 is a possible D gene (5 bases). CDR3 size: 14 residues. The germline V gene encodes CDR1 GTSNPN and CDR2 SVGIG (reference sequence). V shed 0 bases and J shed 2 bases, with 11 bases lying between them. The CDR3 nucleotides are TGTGCCTGGAGTGTTCTAGCTGGGACCTACGAGCAGTACTTC. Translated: CAWSVLAGTYEQYF.

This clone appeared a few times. The CDR3 DNA is TGTGCCAGCAGTCCTAGCGGGGGGGTAGGTGAACAGTTCTTC. This codes for CASSPSGGVGEQFF. This sequence joins TRBV5-8 and TRBJ2-1, with 12 bases lining up with TRBD2. V gave up 5 bases and J gave up 13 bases; unmatched junction bases: 10. CDR3 length equals 14 residues. The V gene's germline CDR1 is SGHTS and CDR2 YDEGEE.

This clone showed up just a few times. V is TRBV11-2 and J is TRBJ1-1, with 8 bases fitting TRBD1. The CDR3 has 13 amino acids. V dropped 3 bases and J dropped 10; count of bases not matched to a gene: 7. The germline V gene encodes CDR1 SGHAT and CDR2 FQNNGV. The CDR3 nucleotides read TGTGCCAGCAGCTTCCGAGACAGGGGAGGAGCTTTCTTT. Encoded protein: CASSFRDRGGAFF.